Below, one TCR beta chain is given with its context. The clone's antigen remains unknown. No much larger clone exists at a distance of one base, and base qualities are not known. TCRbeta CDR3 regions were amplified from genomic DNA using the immunoSEQ Assay, a bias-controlled multiplex PCR. Regarding the original processing steps: Nucleated cell counts per sample were estimated from amplification of reference gene primers within the assay. Sequence reads were collapsed and filtered to measure the absolute abundance of every unique TCRbeta CDR3 rearrangement. For each sample, productive Simpson clonality was calculated as the square root of Simpson's diversity index across productive rearrangements. TCRdb carries this immuneACCESS record with in-frame sequences only. Its versions omit some clonotypes, under half of them owing to an unresolved V gene in the studies checked, with the rest unexplained. That table gives V, J and clone size, and the DNA gave D and trimming. This sample has 9,900 or so clones in its table, and approximately 90% of those were observed once. The ten largest clonotypes hold 5% to 7% of the sample.

The CDR1 and CDR2 encoded by the germline V gene are KGHSH and LQKENI. V has 3 bases trimmed and J has 0 bases trimmed; junction bases matching no gene number 10. The CDR3 covers 18 residues, taking in both the cysteine and the phenylalanine. Of the read, only the CDR3 DNA is kept; its 54 bases are in frame from base 1. This specimen belongs to a study of blood T cell repertoires in COVID-19 (dated by TCRdb to 2020 to 2022). About the full investigation: Samples from collaborators originated in the United States, Italy and Spain and spanned both the acute and convalescent phases of COVID-19. The material from the prospective study consisted of cDNA or gDNA derived from T cells, B-cell-depleted T cells, or PBMCs. The samples were drawn from the first 160 participants of the ongoing ImmuneRACE study and from 1,254 subjects provided by 6 global collaborators. Where HLA class I and class II types were available, the types were taken from metadata supplied by the sample provider, not from assay-based typing. The repertoires were released in a freely available public database meant as a resource for research on the immune response to SARS-CoV-2. Subjects who had been exposed to COVID-19, were actively infected with it, or had recovered from it provided the deeply sampled blood TCRbeta repertoires that made up the dataset. Sample metadata almost always included a de-identified subject ID, COVID-19 status, age in years and sex.

The collaborating institutions used their own protocols to collect whole blood in K2EDTA tubes. Collaborator samples were shipped for TCRbeta analysis as frozen whole blood, isolated PBMCs, or DNA extracted from either sample type. Overall study results and their limits: Clinical and demographic metadata were provided uncurated, with the amount varying by source and participant.

Recombination linked TRBV18 to TRBJ1-3, with 8 bases aligning to TRBD1. Input material: peripheral blood. This sequence was found in a human donor in a cohort sampled during active COVID-19. CDR3 reads: CASSPTGAGVTSGNTIYF. Read as DNA, the sequence is TGTGCCAGCTCACCGACAGGGGCAGGGGTCACCTCTGGAAACACCATATATTTT.